A single sample is the source of the 27 T cell receptor beta chains below, sequenced in a study of blood T cells in healthy people across ages. The use of a sample-barcoded 5' primer and a J-beta primer mix characterized a second PCR of roughly 6 to 11 cycles. Using its own MiXCR run on the 5' RACE reads, TCRdb lists one record per CDR3 protein. The sample has 600,000 or so distinct CDR3 sequences; roughly 30% are singletons. The sample taken for sequencing was blood. The receptors were sampled from a woman of 80 years or more in good health.

The sample holds a few counts of this clonotype. The CDR3 coding sequence is TGTGCCAGCAGCCAAGGGACAGGGGGCCCTAACTATGGCTACACCTTC. This encodes CASSQGTGGPNYGYTF. The rearrangement uses TRBV3-1 and TRBJ1-2; 11 bases are shared with TRBD1. Germline V CDR1 and CDR2: LGHDT, YNNKEL (reference sequence). The V gene end was trimmed by 1 base and the J gene end by 0 bases; junction bases not matched to a gene: 1. The CDR3 extends over 16 amino acids.

This clonotype was recorded many times. The chain has TRBV12-3 or TRBV12-4 and TRBJ1-4, with a tentative D call TRBD1 (5 bases). Trimming left V 6 bases short and J 3 bases short, with 14 bases between. This CDR3 region has 15 residues. The CDR3 DNA reads TGTGCCAGCAGCTACTCGGGGCAGGCTAATGAAAAACTGTTTTTT. This encodes CASSYSGQANEKLFF.

This clonotype has ten or more counts. This chain connects TRBV6-5 to TRBJ2-1, with 8 bases fitting TRBD2. The CDR3 is 13 amino acids. V was pared by 9 bases and J by 10 bases, with 11 bases of the junction left unmatched. In germline, CDR1 is MNHEY, CDR2 SVGAGI. CDR3 coding DNA: TGTGCCAGTTCCTACCGCCGGGGGGGCGAGCAGTTCTTC. Translated, it gives CASSYRRGGEQFF.

In this sample, this clonotype turned up a few times. The gene calls are TRBV30 and TRBJ2-3; 12 nucleotides line up with TRBD2. Trimming took 2 bases from V and 4 from J; bases not matched to a gene: 7. CDR3 length: 16 residues. Germline V gene data show CDR1 as GTSNPN and CDR2 as SVGIG (reference sequence). The CDR3: CAWSKTSGGTSDTQYF. CDR3 bases: TGTGCCTGGAGTAAAACTAGCGGGGGGACCTCAGATACGCAGTATTTT.

The sample holds many counts of this clonotype. The genes are TRBV18 and TRBJ1-1, with D unresolved. Looked up from germline, CDR1 is KGHSH and CDR2 is LQKENI. Trimming left V 3 bases short and J 1 base short, with 6 bases between. The CDR3 has 13 residues. The CDR3 DNA reads TGTGCCAGCTCACCCATGGAGAACACTGAAGCTTTCTTT. Its protein product is CASSPMENTEAFF.

This clonotype was seen repeatedly, ten times or more. V is TRBV20-1 and J is TRBJ2-5; D may be TRBD2 (5 bases). Germline V lookup: CDR1 DFQATT, CDR2 SNEGSKA (reference sequence). V lost 1 base and J 13 bases, leaving 19 bases between the germline ends. There are 13 residues in the CDR3. CDR3 protein: CSARGGAPGYSYF. The CDR3 DNA reads as TGCAGTGCTAGAGGCGGAGCCCCGGGGTACTCGTACTTC.

With regard to this clonotype: It may be a read error: a sequence one base away is much more abundant. V usage is TRBV12-3 or TRBV12-4 and J usage is TRBJ2-1, with 14 bases lining up with TRBD2. The CDR3 is made up of 19 amino acids. The CDR3 spells CASSSGLAGALSSHNEQFF. The CDR3 nucleotides are TGTGCCAGCAGCTCGGGACTAGCGGGGGCCCTGAGCTCCCACAATGAGCAGTTCTTC.

The CDR3, as DNA: TGCAGCGTTGATCGAGGAACGGGTAATGGCTACACCTTC. Protein: CSVDRGTGNGYTF. V usage is TRBV29-1 and J usage is TRBJ1-2; D remains unclear. This CDR3 has 13 amino acids. Germline V CDR1 and CDR2: SQVTM, ANQGSEA. The ends were cut back, 3 bases at V and 6 bases at J, with 14 bases in the middle.

Many counts were recorded for this clonotype. This chain uses TRBV4-1 with TRBJ2-3, with D perhaps matching TRBD2 (6 bases). This CDR3 spans 15 amino acids. The germline gives CDR1 MGHRA, CDR2 YSYEKL. V was trimmed by 0 bases and J by 5 bases, leaving 12 bases between them. CDR3 protein: CASSQEASAIDTQYF. CDR3 in DNA: TGCGCCAGCAGCCAAGAGGCTAGCGCCATAGATACGCAGTATTTT.

This clonotype has a count of ten or more. J is TRBJ1-5 and V is TRBV12-3 or TRBV12-4, with no clear D. V was trimmed by 1 base and J by 2 bases, leaving 12 bases between them. The CDR3 is 16 residues long. The CDR3 region has the DNA TGTGCCAGCAGTTTAGGAGCCGGACCTGGCAATCAGCCCCAGCATTTT. Translation gives CASSLGAGPGNQPQHF.

The table lists this clonotype with a few counts. The chain joins TRBV6-6 to TRBJ2-2, with D tentatively TRBD2 (5 bases). Trimming removed 6 bases at V and 5 bases at J, with 13 bases between. The length of the CDR3 is 14 residues. CDR1 MNHNY and CDR2 SVGAGI come from the germline V gene (reference sequence). The CDR3 DNA reads as TGTGCCAGCAGGCCGGGAAGTGGGACCGGGGAGCTGTTTTTT. Protein sequence: CASRPGSGTGELFF.

Regarding this clonotype: A read error may explain this, as a much larger clone is one base away. The V call is TRBV7-9, the J call TRBJ1-1, with no clear D. V was trimmed by 0 bases and J by 4 bases, leaving 9 bases between them. Germline values: CDR1 SEHNR, CDR2 FQNEAQ (reference sequence). The CDR3 extends over 14 amino acids. CDR3 nucleotide sequence: TGTGCCAGCAGCTTAGCACAGTCCGCCACTGAAGCTTTCTTT. It codes for CASSLAQSATEAFF.

This chain joins TRBV20-1 and TRBJ2-7, with 7 nucleotides matching TRBD2. CDR3 size: 14 residues. Germline trimming cut 4 bases from V and 10 bases from J; bases unmatched to any gene: 16. Germline V gives CDR1 DFQATT, CDR2 SNEGSKA (reference sequence). CDR3 nucleotides: TGCAGTGCTATAGACAGATCAAGGGGAGGGGCCCAGTACTTC. It specifies CSAIDRSRGGAQYF.

This clonotype was detected many times. The V and J genes are TRBV27 and TRBJ2-7; no firm D call. The CDR3 contains 14 residues. From germline, CDR1 is MNHEY and CDR2 SMNVEV (reference sequence). The germline V and J ends were trimmed by 5 bases and 2 bases, with 13 bases remaining between them. The CDR3 region has the DNA TGTGCCAGCAGTCCCTCTGTTGGTCCCTACGAGCAGTACTTC. Amino acid sequence: CASSPSVGPYEQYF.

This clonotype has a handful of counts. This rearrangement joins TRBV20-1 to TRBJ1-2; 12 nucleotides align to TRBD1. From germline, CDR1 is DFQATT and CDR2 SNEGSKA (reference sequence). V dropped 8 bases and J dropped 4; count of bases not matched to a gene: 14. CDR3 length equals 16 residues. As DNA, the CDR3 is TGCAGTACTAACCGGGACAGGGGGCGCATGGGCTATGGCTACACCTTC. Its translation: CSTNRDRGRMGYGYTF.

In this sample, this clonotype turned up many times. This chain links TRBV20-1 with TRBJ1-1, with D possibly matching TRBD1 (6 bases). The CDR3 sequence is 16 residues long. CDR1 and CDR2 (germline): DFQATT, SNEGSKA (reference sequence). Trimming cost V 1 base and J 1 base, with 16 bases left between them. CDR3 loop: CSARVYGRGSNTEAFF. The CDR3 DNA sequence: TGCAGTGCTAGAGTCTATGGCAGGGGCTCGAACACTGAAGCTTTCTTT.

This clonotype has a count of ten or more. The chain has TRBV24-1 and TRBJ1-2, with D hard to call. In germline, CDR1 is KGHDR, CDR2 SFDVKD. V dropped 1 base and J dropped 6 bases, with 8 bases sitting between them. This CDR3 spans 13 amino acids. CDR3 nucleotides: TGTGCCACCAGTGATTTTCGTCGGAATGGCTACACCTTC. Protein: CATSDFRRNGYTF.

Details on this clonotype: A much larger clonotype is one base distant, so this may be a read error. CDR3 residues: CARAREGMHEQYF. In nucleotides, the CDR3 is TGTGCCAGAGCTCGGGAGGGTATGCATGAGCAGTACTTC. V is TRBV7-2 and J is TRBJ2-5; 8 bases map to TRBD2. V shed 9 bases, J shed 11 bases, and the junction held 14 bases outside the gene matches. CDR1 is SGHTA, CDR2 FQGNSA, per germline. This CDR3 has 13 residues.

This clonotype was observed many times. The V and J genes are TRBV7-2 and TRBJ1-6; D not resolved. The CDR3 runs to 15 residues. Germline CDR1 and CDR2: SGHTA and FQGNSA. The V and J ends lost 2 bases and 3 bases respectively, with 8 bases between them. The CDR3 loop reads CASSLRQVYNSPLHF. CDR3 nucleotides: TGTGCCAGCAGCTTAAGGCAGGTCTATAATTCACCCCTCCACTTT.

This clonotype was counted many times. J is TRBJ1-2 and V is TRBV12-3 or TRBV12-4; D gene ambiguous. The length of the CDR3 is 13 residues. The ends were cut back, 6 bases at V and 7 bases at J, with 15 bases in the middle. This CDR3 reads CASSPTAWGGYTF. The CDR3 coding sequence is TGTGCCAGCAGCCCGACGGCCTGGGGTGGCTACACCTTC.

In regard to this clonotype: A much larger clone differs by one base, so this may be a read error. The V call is TRBV12-3 or TRBV12-4, the J call TRBJ2-1; D is uncertain. V lost 0 bases and J 9 bases, leaving 18 bases between the germline ends. CDR3 size: 16 residues. The CDR3 DNA reads TGTGCCAGCAGTTTAGCCGGACCGGAAAGTGCGTTTGAGCAGTTCTTC. It yields the protein CASSLAGPESAFEQFF.

This chain joins TRBV10-3 and TRBJ2-6; D may be TRBD1 (5 bases). The CDR3 runs 16 residues. V was cut by 1 base and J by 5 bases, with 12 bases left in between. Germline V gives CDR1 ENHRY, CDR2 SYGVKD. CDR3: CAISEYRRARANVLTF. The CDR3 DNA reads TGTGCCATCAGTGAGTATCGCAGGGCTAGGGCCAACGTCCTGACTTTC.

This clonotype showed up many times. V is TRBV5-1 and J is TRBJ1-2, with TRBD1 identical over 10 bases. Germline CDR1 SGHRS, CDR2 YFSETQ. Trimming took 4 bases from V and 4 from J; bases not matched to a gene: 13. The CDR3 loop spans 17 amino acids. CDR3 sequence: CASSPGLTGGASYGYTF. For the CDR3, the DNA is TGCGCCAGCAGCCCCGGGCTGACAGGGGGCGCTTCCTATGGCTACACCTTC. The variable domain in full, with the rest retrieved from reference TRBV5-1 and TRBJ1-2, is KAGVTQTPRYLIKTRGQQVTLSCSPISGHRSVSWYQQTPGQGLQFLFEYFSETQRNKGNFPGRFSGRQFSNSRSEMNVSTLELGDSALYLCASSPGLTGGASYGYTFGSGTRLTVV.

This clonotype was detected only a few times. A much larger clone lies a single base off, so this may be a read error. The chain combines TRBV6-5 with TRBJ2-7; 15 bases are a match to TRBD2. The V gene's germline CDR1 is MNHEY and CDR2 SVGAGI. The CDR3 covers 16 residues. The trim removed 2 bases at V and 3 bases at J, leaving 2 bases unmatched. Here the CDR3 DNA reads TGTGCCAGCAGTTACACGGGACTAGCGGGAGGCTACGAGCAGTACTTC. As protein: CASSYTGLAGGYEQYF.

In its sample, this clonotype was seen a few times. The CDR3 region is CASSLGQSAKNIQYF. CDR3 DNA: TGCGCCAGCAGCTTGGGACAATCGGCCAAAAACATTCAGTACTTC. V gene TRBV5-1 combines with J gene TRBJ2-4; the D is unclear. V lost 0 bases, J lost 1 base, and 8 bases lay in between. The CDR3 length is 15 residues. Germline CDR1 is SGHRS and CDR2 is YFSETQ.

This clonotype came up many times. V usage is TRBV7-2 and J usage is TRBJ2-3; no clear D gene. V was pared by 0 bases and J by 5 bases, with 12 bases between. The CDR3 is 15 amino acids. CDR1 SGHTA and CDR2 FQGNSA come from the germline V gene. The chain's CDR3 is CASSLAVGWKDTQYF. The CDR3 nucleotides read TGTGCCAGCAGCTTAGCAGTTGGCTGGAAAGATACGCAGTATTTT.

The genes are TRBV9 and TRBJ2-5; 7 nucleotides agree with TRBD2. The CDR3 contains 15 residues. The germline V gene encodes CDR1 SGDLS and CDR2 YYNGEE. With 4 bases clipped from V and 5 bases from J, the junction kept 11 bases outside the gene matches. CDR3: CASSPGTTERETQYF. The DNA of the CDR3 is TGTGCCAGCAGCCCCGGGACTACCGAGCGGGAGACCCAGTACTTC.